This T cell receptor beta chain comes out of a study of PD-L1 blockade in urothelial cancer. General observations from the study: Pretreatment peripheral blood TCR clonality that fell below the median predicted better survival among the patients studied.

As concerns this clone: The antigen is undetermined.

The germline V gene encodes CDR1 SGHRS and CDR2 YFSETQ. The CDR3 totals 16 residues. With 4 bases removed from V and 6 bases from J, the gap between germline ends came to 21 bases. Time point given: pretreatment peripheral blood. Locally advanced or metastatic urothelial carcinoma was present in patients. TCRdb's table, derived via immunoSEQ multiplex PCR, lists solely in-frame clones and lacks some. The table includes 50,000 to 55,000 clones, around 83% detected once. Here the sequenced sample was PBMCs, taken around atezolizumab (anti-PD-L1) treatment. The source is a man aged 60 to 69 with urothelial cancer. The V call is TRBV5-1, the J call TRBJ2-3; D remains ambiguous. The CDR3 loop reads CASSPPPLATRDTQYF. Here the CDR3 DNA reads TGCGCCAGCAGCCCTCCCCCTTTAGCCACACGCGATACGCAGTATTTT.